Each of the 13 T cell receptor beta chains below was sequenced from the same sample in a study of T cell changes during pregnancy in multiple sclerosis. TCRdb's copy holds only in-frame clones and misses some; the assay was immunoSEQ multiplex PCR. Here the sample spans 90,000 to 130,000 clones, around 90% being singletons. Here the sequenced sample was peripheral blood, taken in the third trimester of pregnancy. The source is a female donor with multiple sclerosis, enrolled in a pregnancy study.

This clone was recorded once. The rearrangement joins TRBV29-1 to TRBJ1-6; possible D gene TRBD1, 5 bases. This CDR3 is built from 13 residues. Germline CDR1 is SQVTM and CDR2 is ANQGSEA. V shed 7 bases and J shed 7 bases, with 14 bases lying between them. CDR3 region: CSAKETENSPLHF. The CDR3 DNA reads TGCAGCGCCAAAGAGACAGAGAATTCACCCCTCCACTTT.

This chain connects TRBV2 to TRBJ2-7; a weak D match, TRBD1 (5 bases). The CDR3 covers 12 residues. V lost 7 bases to trimming and J lost 5 bases, with 12 bases between them. The germline gives CDR1 SNHLY, CDR2 FYNNEI. The CDR3 here is CASKRQGHEQYF. CDR3 sequence (DNA): TGTGCCAGCAAGAGGCAGGGCCACGAGCAGTACTTC.

V gene TRBV7-8 combines with J gene TRBJ2-1; D is possibly TRBD2 (5 bases). Trimming left V 7 bases short and J 0 bases short, with 16 bases between. CDR3 length: 16 residues. The germline CDR1 and CDR2 sequences are SGHVS and FQNEAQ. Written as DNA, the CDR3 is TGTGCCAGCATCTATATAGGGAGTAGCTCCTACAATGAGCAGTTCTTC. Protein: CASIYIGSSSYNEQFF.

The J gene is TRBJ2-7, the V gene TRBV28, with a weak D call TRBD2 (6 bases). Germline-derived CDR1 and CDR2 are MDHEN and SYDVKM. There are 14 residues in the CDR3. The V and J ends lost 0 bases and 4 bases respectively, with 10 bases between them. The CDR3 loop reads CASSLWGGNYEQYF. The CDR3, as DNA: TGTGCCAGCAGTTTATGGGGCGGGAATTACGAGCAGTACTTC.

The V and J genes are TRBV10-1 and TRBJ2-3; D remains unclear. V lost 2 bases and J lost 0, with 9 bases in between. Germline lookup yields CDR1 WNHNN and CDR2 SYGVQD (reference sequence). The CDR3 sequence is 15 residues long. The CDR3 protein is CASSEGSSSTDTQYF. CDR3 nucleotide sequence: TGCGCCAGCAGTGAGGGCAGTTCTAGCACAGATACGCAGTATTTT.

This chain joins TRBV15 and TRBJ1-2; D not resolved. Germline V gene sequence: CDR1 LNHNV, CDR2 YYDKDF (reference sequence). V lost 0 bases and J 1 base, leaving 18 bases between the germline ends. CDR3 length: 18 amino acids. The CDR3 DNA reads TGTGCCACCAGCAGAGATATCGTTCACAGAATTCTTAACTATGGCTACACCTTC. Translated: CATSRDIVHRILNYGYTF.

The V gene is TRBV4-1, the J gene TRBJ1-1; weak D call: TRBD1 (6 bases). The CDR3 runs to 16 residues. With 0 bases removed from V and 0 bases from J, the gap between germline ends came to 11 bases. Germline V CDR1 and CDR2: MGHRA, YSYEKL. CDR3 coding DNA: TGCGCCAGCAGCCAAGATGGGGGCAGGGTGAACACTGAAGCTTTCTTT. Its translation: CASSQDGGRVNTEAFF.

The V gene is TRBV10-2, the J gene TRBJ1-2; 9 nucleotides match TRBD1. V dropped 2 bases and J dropped 4; count of bases not matched to a gene: 5. The CDR3 covers 15 residues. The germline V gene encodes CDR1 WSHSY and CDR2 SAAADI. This CDR3 reads CASSEDRGLVYGYTF. The CDR3, as DNA: TGCGCCAGCAGTGAGGACAGGGGGTTGGTCTATGGCTACACCTTC.

The chain joins TRBV2 to TRBJ2-2, with D possibly being TRBD2 (6 bases). This CDR3 has 15 residues. V lost 2 bases and J 3 bases, leaving 10 bases between the germline ends. In germline, CDR1 is SNHLY, CDR2 FYNNEI. CDR3 region: CASSEIGEDTGELFF. The CDR3 DNA is TGTGCCAGCAGTGAAATTGGGGAGGACACCGGGGAGCTGTTTTTT. Full variable domain (remainder filled in from reference TRBV2 and TRBJ2-2): EPEVTQTPSHQVTQMGQEVILRCVPISNHLYFYWYRQILGQKVEFLVSFYNNEISEKSEIFDDQFSVERPDGSNFTLKIRSTKLEDSAMYFCASSEIGEDTGELFFGEGSRLTVL.

The V call is TRBV18, the J call TRBJ2-1; 7 bases align to TRBD2. The CDR3 totals 14 residues. Germline assignment: CDR1 KGHSH and CDR2 LQKENI. V trimming: 7 bases; J trimming: 6 bases; junction bases outside the gene matches: 9. The CDR3: CASYAPGLSNEQFF. The CDR3 nucleotides read TGTGCCAGCTACGCCCCGGGACTAAGCAATGAGCAGTTCTTC. The entire variable domain, with the rest obtained from reference TRBV18 and TRBJ2-1, is as follows: NAGVMQNPRHLVRRRGQEARLRCSPMKGHSHVYWYRQLPEEGLKFMVYLQKENIIDESGMPKERFSAEFPKEGPSILRIQQVVRGDSAAYFCASYAPGLSNEQFFGPGTRLTVL.

The rearrangement uses TRBV25-1 and TRBJ2-4; unclear D gene. Germline-derived CDR1 and CDR2 are MGHDK and SYGVNS. There are 12 residues in the CDR3. Deletions cut 4 bases from V and 9 bases from J, with 10 bases between. The CDR3 reads CASSAAGFIQYF. For the CDR3, the DNA is TGTGCCAGCAGTGCGGCCGGGTTCATTCAGTACTTC. Full variable domain (missing parts from reference TRBV25-1 and TRBJ2-4): EADIYQTPRYLVIGTGKKITLECSQTMGHDKMYWYQQDPGMELHLIHYSYGVNSTEKGDLSSESTVSRIRTEHFPLTLESARPSHTSQYLCASSAAGFIQYFGAGTRLSVL.

In DNA, the CDR3 is TGTGCCAGCAGTGAAGCGGAGGAGCCCCAGCATTTT. Amino acids: CASSEAEEPQHF. The chain is built from TRBV6-1 and TRBJ1-5; D unclear. V dropped 0 bases and J dropped 8 bases, with 5 bases sitting between them. Germline V gives CDR1 MNHNS, CDR2 SASEGT. CDR3 size: 12 residues.

The chain combines TRBV5-1 with TRBJ1-4, with D possibly TRBD1 on 5 matching bases. Deletions cut 0 bases from V and 4 bases from J, with 7 bases between. Germline lookup yields CDR1 SGHRS and CDR2 YFSETQ. CDR3 size: 14 residues. The CDR3 protein is CASSLAGRNEKLFF. The CDR3 nucleotides are TGCGCCAGCAGCTTGGCAGGGCGTAATGAAAAACTGTTTTTT.